The 22 T cell receptor beta chains in this list originate from one sample, sequenced in a study of regulatory dendritic cells for organ transplantation (dated by TCRdb to the late 2010s). The library was prepared using the immunoSEQ multiplex PCR assay. TCRdb retrieved this table from immuneACCESS and kept in-frame rearrangements only. Not all clones are present; in checked studies, unresolved V genes account for under half, and no reason is known for the remainder. Here the sample has 15,000 to 20,000 clones; 65% to 80% occur a single time. Clones ranked in the top ten supply 2.5% to 3.5% of the sample. The antigens these receptors bind are not known. Sorted T cell subsets were CFSE-labeled and co-cultured for under 6 days with allogeneic regulatory or mature dendritic cells at a 1:10 DC:T ratio. Sequences were obtained from memory CD4+ T cells from blood cultured with regulatory dendritic cells. What this sample's cell subset or site label stands for: CD45RO+ memory T cells. The receptors shown here come from a human donor in good health.

The CDR3 loop reads CASSSPGLNTEAFF. CDR3 sequence (DNA): TGTGCCAGCAGCTCCCCGGGCCTGAACACTGAAGCTTTCTTT. The chain couples TRBV5-5 to TRBJ1-1; D remains unclear. V lost 3 bases and J lost 0, with 9 bases in between. The CDR3 spans 14 residues. From germline, CDR1 is SGHKS and CDR2 YYEKEE (reference sequence). The full variable domain, its missing parts supplied by reference TRBV5-5 and TRBJ1-1, is DAGVTQSPTHLIKTRGQQVTLRCSPISGHKSVSWYQQVLGQGPQFIFQYYEKEERGRGNFPDRFSARQFPNYSSELNVNALLLGDSALYLCASSSPGLNTEAFFGQGTRLTVV.

The CDR3 sequence: CSVPGQGAGNTIYF. The CDR3 nucleotides are TGCAGCGTACCGGGTCAGGGGGCTGGAAACACCATATATTTT. The J gene is TRBJ1-3, the V gene TRBV29-1, with 7 bases lining up with TRBD1. With 6 bases clipped from V and 2 bases from J, the junction kept 7 bases outside the gene matches. The CDR3 has 14 amino acids. Germline CDR1 SQVTM, CDR2 ANQGSEA. The complete variable domain, with remaining parts taken from reference TRBV29-1 and TRBJ1-3, reads SAVISQKPSRDICQRGTSLTIQCQVDSQVTMMFWYRQQPGQSLTLIATANQGSEATYESGFVIDKFPISRPNLTFSTLTVSNMSPEDSSIYLCSVPGQGAGNTIYFGEGSWLTVV.

This chain joins TRBV29-1 and TRBJ2-2; the D gene is possibly TRBD1 (6 bases). Trimming pared 6 bases from V and 3 bases from J, leaving 11 bases between. The length of the CDR3 is 13 residues. Per the germline V gene, CDR1 is SQVTM and CDR2 is ANQGSEA. CDR3 DNA sequence: TGCAGCGTGGGGCGGACAGACACCGGGGAGCTGTTTTTT. Protein sequence: CSVGRTDTGELFF.

This sequence joins TRBV6-1 and TRBJ2-6; the D gene is possibly TRBD1 (5 bases). The CDR3 covers 14 residues. V dropped 7 bases and J dropped 0 bases, with 7 bases sitting between them. Germline V gene data show CDR1 as MNHNS and CDR2 as SASEGT. The DNA for the CDR3 is TGTGCCAGCATGACAGCCTCTGGGGCCAACGTCCTGACTTTC. This codes for CASMTASGANVLTF.

The chain joins TRBV6-5 to TRBJ1-2; no reliable D call. The CDR3 sequence is 12 residues long. Deletions cut 3 bases from V and 6 bases from J, with 8 bases between. CDR1 and CDR2 (germline): MNHEY, SVGAGI. CDR3 sequence (DNA): TGTGCCAGCAGTTATCGAGGGAATGGCTACACCTTC. This codes for CASSYRGNGYTF.

The CDR3 protein is CASSLPGVETQYF. The CDR3 nucleotides are TGTGCCAGCAGCTTACCAGGGGTAGAGACCCAGTACTTC. This chain uses TRBV7-2 with TRBJ2-5, with TRBD1 as a possible D gene (6 bases). V dropped 2 bases and J dropped 4 bases, with 8 bases sitting between them. The CDR3 runs to 13 residues. Germline loops: CDR1 SGHTA, CDR2 FQGNSA.

This clone turned up a few times. The J gene is TRBJ1-1, the V gene TRBV2; perhaps TRBD1 as D (6 bases). The CDR3 runs to 14 residues. V dropped 6 bases and J dropped 3 bases, with 14 bases sitting between them. Germline-derived CDR1 and CDR2 are SNHLY and FYNNEI. The CDR3 nucleotides read TGTGCCAGCAGAGGAACCCCAGGGGACACTGAAGCTTTCTTT. This encodes CASRGTPGDTEAFF.

The V and J genes are TRBV5-1 and TRBJ2-7; 7 nucleotides align to TRBD2. The CDR3 spans 14 residues. The germline V gene encodes CDR1 SGHRS and CDR2 YFSETQ. Losses at the gene ends were 4 bases for V and 3 bases for J; bases not matched to a gene: 7. The CDR3 sequence: CASSPTGTIYEQYF. The CDR3 DNA sequence: TGCGCCAGCAGCCCGACCGGGACTATCTACGAGCAGTACTTC.

The CDR3 DNA reads TGTGCCAGCAGCCCCGGGGAGCCTAACTATGGCTACACCTTC. Its protein is CASSPGEPNYGYTF. This sequence joins TRBV6-5 and TRBJ1-2; D not certain. The CDR3 is 14 amino acids. V was shortened by 6 bases and J by 0 bases, with 11 bases between the two germline ends. The germline gives CDR1 MNHEY, CDR2 SVGAGI.

V usage is TRBV7-6 and J usage is TRBJ2-5; D gene ambiguous. Trimming removed 5 bases at V and 1 base at J, with 5 bases between. Germline CDR1 reads SGHVS; CDR2 reads FNYEAQ. This CDR3 has 12 amino acids. The CDR3 protein is CASSQIQETQYF. In DNA form, the CDR3 reads TGTGCCAGCAGCCAGATCCAAGAGACCCAGTACTTC.

The sample holds a few counts of this clone. This chain connects TRBV19 to TRBJ1-3; D is unclear. Between the trimmed V and J ends, which lost 8 bases and 0 bases, there was a span of 20 bases. In germline, CDR1 is LNHDA, CDR2 SQIVND (reference sequence). This CDR3 comprises 17 residues. The CDR3 DNA sequence: TGTGCCAGTGGTTTCCTTTCTACCAAGAGCTCTGGAAACACCATATATTTT. Translation: CASGFLSTKSSGNTIYF.

The genes are TRBV5-4 and TRBJ2-2; D call uncertain. The germline V and J ends were trimmed by 2 bases and 0 bases, with 8 bases remaining between them. The germline CDR1 and CDR2 sequences are SGHNT and YYREEE (reference sequence). CDR3 length equals 15 residues. The CDR3 here is CASSFMSANTGELFF. In DNA form, the CDR3 reads TGTGCCAGCAGCTTTATGTCAGCGAACACCGGGGAGCTGTTTTTT.

The genes are TRBV7-9 and TRBJ2-6; D not certain. The V gene's germline CDR1 is SEHNR and CDR2 FQNEAQ (reference sequence). The CDR3 length is 17 residues. V was shortened by 2 bases and J by 1 base, with 12 bases between the two germline ends. CDR3 protein: CASSLLGSSSGANVLTF. In DNA, the CDR3 is TGTGCCAGCAGCTTACTGGGGTCATCATCTGGGGCCAACGTCCTGACTTTC.

This clone was observed a single time. J is TRBJ2-3 and V is TRBV30; 9 bases align to TRBD1. CDR3 length: 15 residues. V lost 4 bases, J lost 5 bases, and 10 bases stayed unmatched. CDR1 is GTSNPN and CDR2 is SVGIG in the germline V gene (reference sequence). The CDR3: CAWTNRGQFGDTQYF. CDR3 bases: TGTGCCTGGACCAACAGGGGGCAGTTTGGAGATACGCAGTATTTT.

The rearrangement uses TRBV7-2 and TRBJ2-3; tentative D call: TRBD1 (5 bases). Looked up from germline, CDR1 is SGHTA and CDR2 is FQGNSA. V lost 4 bases to trimming and J lost 1 base, with 15 bases between them. CDR3 length: 16 residues. The CDR3: CASSWAGQRGTDTQYF. DNA of the CDR3: TGTGCCAGCAGCTGGGCAGGGCAGCGAGGCACAGATACGCAGTATTTT.

The V and J genes are TRBV19 and TRBJ1-6; D is unclear. Germline V gene data show CDR1 as LNHDA and CDR2 as SQIVND (reference sequence). This CDR3 is built from 16 residues. Trimming took off 1 base at V and 0 bases at J, with 7 bases between the two ends. The CDR3 region has the DNA TGTGCCAGTAGTATAGCCCACAGCTCCTATAATTCACCCCTCCACTTT. It codes for CASSIAHSSYNSPLHF.

This clone was recorded a few times. The chain uses TRBV2 and TRBJ2-3, with 10 bases fitting TRBD2. Germline trimming cut 7 bases from V and 0 bases from J; bases unmatched to any gene: 4. This CDR3 comprises 15 residues. Per the germline V gene, CDR1 is SNHLY and CDR2 is FYNNEI. As DNA, the CDR3 is TGTGCCAGCACGGAACTAGCGGGGAGCACAGATACGCAGTATTTT. Protein sequence: CASTELAGSTDTQYF.

This chain connects TRBV28 to TRBJ1-1; the D is unclear. Germline V gene data show CDR1 as MDHEN and CDR2 as SYDVKM. The V and J ends lost 5 bases and 0 bases respectively, with 7 bases between them. The CDR3 extends over 13 amino acids. DNA of the CDR3: TGTGCCAGCAGTCCCGATTTGAACACTGAAGCTTTCTTT. It yields the protein CASSPDLNTEAFF.

The chain has TRBV6-6 and TRBJ2-7; D tentatively reads TRBD1 or TRBD2 (5 bases each). V was clipped by 2 bases and J by 1 base, with 12 bases between them. Germline CDR1 and CDR2: MNHNY and SVGAGI (reference sequence). The CDR3 is made up of 15 amino acids. DNA for the CDR3: TGTGCCAGCAGTTACGCAGGGAGCGAATCCTACGAGCAGTACTTC. It is translated as CASSYAGSESYEQYF.

This chain uses TRBV7-2 with TRBJ2-3; D ambiguous. V was clipped by 3 bases and J by 0 bases, with 7 bases between them. This CDR3 is built from 14 residues. Looked up from germline, CDR1 is SGHTA and CDR2 is FQGNSA. CDR3 DNA: TGTGCCAGCAGCTTCAGGCCAAGCACAGATACGCAGTATTTT. Its protein product is CASSFRPSTDTQYF.

Only a few counts were recorded for this clone. For the CDR3, the DNA is TGTGCCAGCAGCGTCGCCTCGACAGGCCTCTACGAGCAGTACTTC. Translated, it gives CASSVASTGLYEQYF. The chain combines TRBV9 with TRBJ2-7; D is possibly TRBD1 (6 bases). The CDR3 spans 15 residues. Deletions cut 2 bases from V and 3 bases from J, with 15 bases between. CDR1 is SGDLS, CDR2 YYNGEE, per germline.

This clone showed up just a few times. This chain joins TRBV19 and TRBJ1-1; perhaps TRBD1 as D (5 bases). CDR3 length: 11 residues. V lost 10 bases to trimming and J lost 10 bases, with 16 bases between them. The germline V gene encodes CDR1 LNHDA and CDR2 SQIVND (reference sequence). For the CDR3, the DNA is TGTGCCACAAACGACCGACAGACAGCTTTCTTT. Protein product: CATNDRQTAFF.